The source of this TCR beta chain is a study of early T cells in non-severe SARS-CoV-2 infection. At the level of the study: Unsorted whole blood bulk RNA was sequenced, with unpaired chains. Findings of the study overall: Matching results from VDJdb favored anti-spike CD8 responses, leaving private and CD4 specificities undetected.

The germline CDR1 and CDR2 sequences are SGHVS and FNYEAQ. The CDR3 has 14 amino acids. Trimming left V 8 bases short and J 7 bases short, with 18 bases between. Individual cDNA molecules received unique molecular identifiers. TCRdb reprocessed the 5' RACE reads with MiXCR, giving one entry per CDR3 protein. Altogether tens of thousands of distinct CDR3 sequences are present, approximately 12% being singletons, with the ten largest covering roughly a sixth. This clonotype was seen a few times. Its target is not known. The sequence came from an adult who was a healthcare worker with PCR-confirmed SARS-CoV-2 infection or an uninfected control (not recorded which). The donor label of this sample is uncertain. The rearrangement links TRBV7-6 to TRBJ2-1, with D tentatively TRBD2 (6 bases). The sample in question was whole blood, obtained at baseline. Here the CDR3 reads CASRAGSIWNEQFF. In nucleotides, the CDR3 is TGTGCCAGCCGGGCGGGGTCGATCTGGAATGAGCAGTTCTTC.